This T cell receptor beta chain derives from a study of T cell repertoires in ileal Crohn's disease. Study background: Surgery for a complication: stricturing in 61%, penetrating in about 40%.

Data came from immunoSEQ multiplex PCR; TCRdb stores just in-frame clones and leaves some out. Here the sample spans 5,500 to 9,000 clones, 60% to 75% being singletons. Regarding this clone: Its target is not known.

In germline, CDR1 is MNHEY, CDR2 SMNVEV (reference sequence). J was trimmed by 4 bases and V by 6 bases; bases with no gene match: 6. The CDR3 contains 15 residues. Overall study findings and caveats: Active smokers at surgery had more clonal expansions than non-smokers. Compared with CD4 T cells, sorted CD8 cells carried more expanded clones.

Patients were adults with ileal or ileocolonic Crohn's disease needing resection. V is TRBV27 and J is TRBJ1-2, with TRBD1 matching 12 bases. Sample: ileal tissue. The sequence derives from an adult with Crohn's disease. As DNA, the CDR3 is TGTGCCAGCAGCCGGGACAGGGGGCCGGGCTATGGCTACACCTTC. Protein product: CASSRDRGPGYGYTF.